The clone carrying this T cell receptor beta chain has just a few counts. This record belongs to a study of T-cell reconstitution after alpha-beta-depleted transplantation in children. Germline trimming cut 5 bases from V and 2 bases from J; bases unmatched to any gene: 7. Germline CDR1 is MNHNS and CDR2 is SASEGT. The CDR3 length is 16 residues. Unique molecular identifiers were incorporated when the TCRbeta library was constructed. TCRdb re-called the PCR reads with MiXCR, one entry per CDR3 protein. The sample includes under 350,000 distinct CDR3 sequences, 9.9% of them seen just once. J is TRBJ2-3 and V is TRBV6-1, with TRBD2 identical over 10 bases. This specimen was PBMCs from the stem cell graft donor, taken from the stem cell graft. This TCR was recovered from a human donor who donated a stem cell graft to a child with SCID. CDR3 protein: CASSPRSGGFTDTQYF. The DNA of the CDR3 is TGTGCCAGCAGTCCTCGTAGCGGGGGGTTCACAGATACGCAGTATTTT.